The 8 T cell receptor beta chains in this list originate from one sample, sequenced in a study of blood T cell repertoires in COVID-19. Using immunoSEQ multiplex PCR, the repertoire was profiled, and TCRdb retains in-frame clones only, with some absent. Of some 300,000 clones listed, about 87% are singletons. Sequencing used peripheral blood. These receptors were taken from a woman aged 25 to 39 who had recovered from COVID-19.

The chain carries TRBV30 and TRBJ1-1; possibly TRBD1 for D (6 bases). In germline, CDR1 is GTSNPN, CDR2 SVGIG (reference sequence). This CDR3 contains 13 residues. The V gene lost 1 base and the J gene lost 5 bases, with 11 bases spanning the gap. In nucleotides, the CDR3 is TGTGCCTGGAGTGAGGGGGGGGGTACTGAAGCTTTCTTT. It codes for CAWSEGGGTEAFF.

For the CDR3, the DNA is TGTGCCAGCAGCCAGAGAGGGCGACACGGGACAGTTTTTTCACCCCTCCACTTT. It translates to CASSQRGRHGTVFSPLHF. The chain recombines TRBV3-1 (or the pseudogene TRBV3-2) with TRBJ1-6; TRBD1 agrees at 7 bases. V lost 3 bases to trimming and J lost 9 bases; unmatched junction nucleotides: 17. CDR3 length equals 18 residues. Germline V gives CDR1 LGHDT, CDR2 YNNKEL (reference sequence).

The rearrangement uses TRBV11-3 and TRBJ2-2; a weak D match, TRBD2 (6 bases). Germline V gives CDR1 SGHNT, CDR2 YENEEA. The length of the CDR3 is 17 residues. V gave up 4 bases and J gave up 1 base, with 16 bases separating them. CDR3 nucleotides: TGTGCCAGCAGCTCCCTCGGGGGAAGAAAGAACACCGGGGAGCTGTTTTTT. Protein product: CASSSLGGRKNTGELFF.

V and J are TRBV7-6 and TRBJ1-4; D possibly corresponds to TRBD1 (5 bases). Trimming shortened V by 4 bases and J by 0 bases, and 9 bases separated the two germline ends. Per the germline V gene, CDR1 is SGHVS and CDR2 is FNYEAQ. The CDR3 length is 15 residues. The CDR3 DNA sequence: TGTGCCAGCAGCTCAGAACAGGCAACTAATGAAAAACTGTTTTTT. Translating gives CASSSEQATNEKLFF.

The CDR3 bases are TGCGCCAGCAGCTTGGATAGGGAGGGAAACACCATATATTTT. Translated, it gives CASSLDREGNTIYF. The chain combines TRBV5-1 with TRBJ1-3, with D unresolved. The CDR3 has 14 residues. V dropped 0 bases and J dropped 4 bases, with 8 bases sitting between them. Germline CDR1 is SGHRS and CDR2 is YFSETQ.

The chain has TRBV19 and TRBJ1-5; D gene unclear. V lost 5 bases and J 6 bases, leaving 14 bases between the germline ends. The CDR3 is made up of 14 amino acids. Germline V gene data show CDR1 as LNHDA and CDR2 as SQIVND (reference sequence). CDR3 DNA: TGTGCCAGTAGTGCCCGAGGCATTGGTCAGCCCCAGCATTTT. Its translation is CASSARGIGQPQHF. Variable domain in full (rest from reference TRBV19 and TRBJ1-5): DGGITQSPKYLFRKEGQNVTLSCEQNLNHDAMYWYRQDPGQGLRLIYYSQIVNDFQKGDIAEGYSVSREKKESFPLTVTSAQKNPTAFYLCASSARGIGQPQHFGDGTRLSIL.

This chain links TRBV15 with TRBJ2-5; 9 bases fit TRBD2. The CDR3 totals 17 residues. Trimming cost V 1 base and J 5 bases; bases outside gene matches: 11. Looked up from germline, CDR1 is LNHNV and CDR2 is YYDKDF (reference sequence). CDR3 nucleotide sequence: TGTGCCACCAGCAGAGCCCGAAGAGCGGGGGGCCGGGAGACCCAGTACTTC. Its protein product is CATSRARRAGGRETQYF.

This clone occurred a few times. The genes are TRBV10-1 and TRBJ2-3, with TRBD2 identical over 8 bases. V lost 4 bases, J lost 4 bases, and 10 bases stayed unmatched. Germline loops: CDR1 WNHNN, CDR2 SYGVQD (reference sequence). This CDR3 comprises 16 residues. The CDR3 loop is CASSGVIRGGPDTQYF. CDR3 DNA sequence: TGCGCCAGCAGTGGGGTAATCCGGGGGGGCCCAGATACGCAGTATTTT.